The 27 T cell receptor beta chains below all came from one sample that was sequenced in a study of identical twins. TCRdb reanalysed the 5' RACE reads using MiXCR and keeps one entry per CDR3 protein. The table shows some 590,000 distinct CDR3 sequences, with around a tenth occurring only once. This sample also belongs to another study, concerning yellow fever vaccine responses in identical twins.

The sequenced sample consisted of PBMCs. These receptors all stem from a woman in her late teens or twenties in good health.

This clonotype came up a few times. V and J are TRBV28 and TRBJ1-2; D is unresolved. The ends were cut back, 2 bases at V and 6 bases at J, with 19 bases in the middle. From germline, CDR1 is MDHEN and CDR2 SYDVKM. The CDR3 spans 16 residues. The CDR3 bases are TGTGCCAGCAGTTTAGTACCTATTGGCGGAAGACATGGCTACACCTTC. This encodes CASSLVPIGGRHGYTF.

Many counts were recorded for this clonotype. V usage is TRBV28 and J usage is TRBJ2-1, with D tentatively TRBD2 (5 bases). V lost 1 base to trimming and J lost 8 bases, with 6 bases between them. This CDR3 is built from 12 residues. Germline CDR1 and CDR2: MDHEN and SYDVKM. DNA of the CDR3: TGTGCCAGCAGTTTATCGGGGTATGAGCAGTTCTTC. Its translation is CASSLSGYEQFF. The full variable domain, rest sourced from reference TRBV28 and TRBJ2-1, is DVKVTQSSRYLVKRTGEKVFLECVQDMDHENMFWYRQDPGLGLRLIYFSYDVKMKEKGDIPEGYSVSREKKERFSLILESASTNQTSMYLCASSLSGYEQFFGPGTRLTVL.

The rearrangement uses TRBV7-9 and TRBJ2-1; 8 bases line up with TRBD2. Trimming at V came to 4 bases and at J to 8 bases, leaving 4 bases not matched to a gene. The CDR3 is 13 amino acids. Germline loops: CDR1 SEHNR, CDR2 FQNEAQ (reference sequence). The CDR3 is CASSSGLAHEQFF. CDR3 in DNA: TGTGCCAGCAGCTCAGGACTAGCTCATGAGCAGTTCTTC.

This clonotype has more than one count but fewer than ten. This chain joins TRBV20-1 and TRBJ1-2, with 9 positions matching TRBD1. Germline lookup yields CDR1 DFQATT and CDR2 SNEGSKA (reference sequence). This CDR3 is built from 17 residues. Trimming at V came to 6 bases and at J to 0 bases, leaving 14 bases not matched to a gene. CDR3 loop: CSALPSPGQGTNYGYTF. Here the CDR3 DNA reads TGCAGTGCCCTCCCATCTCCGGGACAGGGAACTAACTATGGCTACACCTTC.

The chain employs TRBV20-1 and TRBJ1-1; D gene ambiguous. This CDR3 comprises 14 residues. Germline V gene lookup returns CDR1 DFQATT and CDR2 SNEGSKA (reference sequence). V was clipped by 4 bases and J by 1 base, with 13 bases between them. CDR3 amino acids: CSANLVHRNTEAFF. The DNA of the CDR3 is TGCAGTGCTAACTTAGTACACCGGAACACTGAAGCTTTCTTT.

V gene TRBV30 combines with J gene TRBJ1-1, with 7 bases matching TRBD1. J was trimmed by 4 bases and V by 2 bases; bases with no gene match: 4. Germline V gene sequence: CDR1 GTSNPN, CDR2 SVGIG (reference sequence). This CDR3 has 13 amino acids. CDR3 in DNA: TGTGCCTGGAGTTTCGACAGGGTCACTGAAGCTTTCTTT. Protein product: CAWSFDRVTEAFF. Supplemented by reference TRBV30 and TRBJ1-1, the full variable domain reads SQTIHQWPATLVQPVGSPLSLECTVEGTSNPNLYWYRQAAGRGLQLLFYSVGIGQISSEVPQNLSASRPQDRQFILSSKKLLLSDSGFYLCAWSFDRVTEAFFGQGTRLTVV.

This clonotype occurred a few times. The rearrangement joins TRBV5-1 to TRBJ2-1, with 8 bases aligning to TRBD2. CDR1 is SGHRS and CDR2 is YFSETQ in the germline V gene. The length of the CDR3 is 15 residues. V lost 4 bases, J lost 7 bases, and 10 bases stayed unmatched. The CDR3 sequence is CASSQLPGRGNEQFF. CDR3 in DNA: TGCGCCAGCAGCCAACTCCCCGGGAGGGGAAATGAGCAGTTCTTC. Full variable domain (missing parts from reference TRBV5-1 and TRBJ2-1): KAGVTQTPRYLIKTRGQQVTLSCSPISGHRSVSWYQQTPGQGLQFLFEYFSETQRNKGNFPGRFSGRQFSNSRSEMNVSTLELGDSALYLCASSQLPGRGNEQFFGPGTRLTVL.

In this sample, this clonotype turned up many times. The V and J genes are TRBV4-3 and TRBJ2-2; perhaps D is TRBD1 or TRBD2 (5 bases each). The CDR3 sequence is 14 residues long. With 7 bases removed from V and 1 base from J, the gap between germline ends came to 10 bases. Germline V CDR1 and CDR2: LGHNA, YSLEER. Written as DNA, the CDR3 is TGCGCCAGCACCCCGGGACGGAACACCGGGGAGCTGTTTTTT. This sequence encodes CASTPGRNTGELFF.

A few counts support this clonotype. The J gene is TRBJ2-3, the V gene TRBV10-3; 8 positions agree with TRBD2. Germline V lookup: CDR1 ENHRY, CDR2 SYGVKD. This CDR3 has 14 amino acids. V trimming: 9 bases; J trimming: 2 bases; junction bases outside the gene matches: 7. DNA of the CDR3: TGTGCCATGGCGGGGGGCCAGAACACAGATACGCAGTATTTT. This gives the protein CAMAGGQNTDTQYF.

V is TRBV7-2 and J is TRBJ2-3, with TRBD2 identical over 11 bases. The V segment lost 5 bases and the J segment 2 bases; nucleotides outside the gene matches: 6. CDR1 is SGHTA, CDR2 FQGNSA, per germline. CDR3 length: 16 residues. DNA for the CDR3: TGTGCCAGCAGCAAGTTAGCGGGGGGGTTCACAGATACGCAGTATTTT. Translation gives CASSKLAGGFTDTQYF.

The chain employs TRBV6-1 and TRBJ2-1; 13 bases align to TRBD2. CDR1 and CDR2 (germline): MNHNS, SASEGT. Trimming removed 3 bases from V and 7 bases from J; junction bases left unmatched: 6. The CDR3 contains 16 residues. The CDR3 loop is CASSETGLAGRNEQFF. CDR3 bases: TGTGCCAGCAGTGAGACGGGACTAGCGGGGCGGAATGAGCAGTTCTTC.

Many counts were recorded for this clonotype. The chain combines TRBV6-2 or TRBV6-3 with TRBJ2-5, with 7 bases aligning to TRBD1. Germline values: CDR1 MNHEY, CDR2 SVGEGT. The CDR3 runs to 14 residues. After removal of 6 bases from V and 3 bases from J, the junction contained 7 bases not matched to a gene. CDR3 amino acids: CASRDVGQEETQYF. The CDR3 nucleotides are TGTGCCAGCAGAGACGTAGGACAGGAAGAGACCCAGTACTTC.

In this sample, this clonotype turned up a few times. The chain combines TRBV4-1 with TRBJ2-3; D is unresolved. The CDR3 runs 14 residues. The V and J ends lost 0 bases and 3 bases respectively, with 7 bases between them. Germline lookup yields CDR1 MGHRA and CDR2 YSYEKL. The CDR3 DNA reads TGCGCCAGCAGCCAAGACCTATTAACAGATACGCAGTATTTT. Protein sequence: CASSQDLLTDTQYF.

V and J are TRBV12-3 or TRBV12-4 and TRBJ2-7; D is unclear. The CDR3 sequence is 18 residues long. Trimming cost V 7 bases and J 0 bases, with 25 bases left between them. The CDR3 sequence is CASTPGWAARRSSYEQYF. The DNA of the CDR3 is TGTGCCAGCACCCCCGGGTGGGCCGCAAGAAGGAGCTCCTACGAGCAGTACTTC.

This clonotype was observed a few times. Here the CDR3 reads CASSMWDSGGEQYF. In nucleotides, the CDR3 is TGTGCCAGCAGCATGTGGGACAGCGGGGGCGAGCAGTACTTC. The rearrangement joins TRBV5-5 to TRBJ2-7; D might be TRBD2 (8 bases). The germline CDR1 and CDR2 sequences are SGHKS and YYEKEE (reference sequence). CDR3 length: 14 amino acids. Trimming cost V 4 bases and J 6 bases, with 17 bases left between them.

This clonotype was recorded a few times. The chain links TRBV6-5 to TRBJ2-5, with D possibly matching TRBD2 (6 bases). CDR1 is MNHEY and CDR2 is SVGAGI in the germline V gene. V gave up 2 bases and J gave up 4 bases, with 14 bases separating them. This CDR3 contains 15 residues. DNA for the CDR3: TGTGCCAGCAGTTACGGGTCTAGCGATGGAGAGACCCAGTACTTC. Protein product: CASSYGSSDGETQYF.

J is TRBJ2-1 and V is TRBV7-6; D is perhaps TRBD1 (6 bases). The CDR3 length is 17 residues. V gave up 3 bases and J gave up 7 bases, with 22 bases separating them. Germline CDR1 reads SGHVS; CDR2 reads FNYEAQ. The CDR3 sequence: CASSFLGAAGSWNEQFF. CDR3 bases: TGTGCCAGCAGCTTCCTGGGGGCGGCGGGTTCTTGGAATGAGCAGTTCTTC.

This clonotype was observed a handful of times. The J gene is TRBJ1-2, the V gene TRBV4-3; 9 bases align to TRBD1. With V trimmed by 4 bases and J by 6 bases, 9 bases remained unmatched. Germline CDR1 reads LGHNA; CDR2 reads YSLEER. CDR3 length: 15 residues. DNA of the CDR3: TGCGCCAGCAGCCCGACCTGGGACAGGGTTCATGGCTACACCTTC. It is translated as CASSPTWDRVHGYTF.

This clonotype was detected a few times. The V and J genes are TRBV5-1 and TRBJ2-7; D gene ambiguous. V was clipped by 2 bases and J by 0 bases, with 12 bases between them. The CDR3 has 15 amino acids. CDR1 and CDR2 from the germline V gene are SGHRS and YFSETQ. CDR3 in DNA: TGCGCCAGCAGCTTTACAGATATGAGCTCCTACGAGCAGTACTTC. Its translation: CASSFTDMSSYEQYF.

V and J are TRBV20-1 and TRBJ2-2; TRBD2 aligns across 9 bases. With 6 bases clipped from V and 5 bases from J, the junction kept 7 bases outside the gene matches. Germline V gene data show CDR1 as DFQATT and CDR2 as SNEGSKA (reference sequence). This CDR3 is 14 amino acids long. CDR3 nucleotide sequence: TGCAGTGCCAGCGGGGGGCTGGGGACCGGGGAGCTGTTTTTT. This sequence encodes CSASGGLGTGELFF.

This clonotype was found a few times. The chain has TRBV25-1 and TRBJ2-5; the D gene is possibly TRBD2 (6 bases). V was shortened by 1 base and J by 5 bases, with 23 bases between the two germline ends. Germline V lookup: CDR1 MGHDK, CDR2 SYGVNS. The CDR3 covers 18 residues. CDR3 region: CASSESGWGGLPTETQYF. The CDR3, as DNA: TGTGCCAGCAGTGAATCCGGCTGGGGAGGTTTACCCACCGAGACCCAGTACTTC.

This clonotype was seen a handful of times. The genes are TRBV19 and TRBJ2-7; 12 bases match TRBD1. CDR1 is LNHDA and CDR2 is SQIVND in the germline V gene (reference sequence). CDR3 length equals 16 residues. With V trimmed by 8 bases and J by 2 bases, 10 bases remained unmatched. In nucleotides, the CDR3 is TGTGCCAGTGCCCGGGACAGGGGGCTGTTCCCCTACGAGCAGTACTTC. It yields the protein CASARDRGLFPYEQYF.

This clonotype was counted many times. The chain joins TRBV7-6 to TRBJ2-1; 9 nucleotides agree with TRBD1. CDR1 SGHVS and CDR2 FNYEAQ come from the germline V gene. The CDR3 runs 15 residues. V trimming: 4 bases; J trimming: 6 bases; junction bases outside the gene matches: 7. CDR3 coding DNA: TGTGCCAGCAGCTCAGGGACAGGGTTTGTCAATGAGCAGTTCTTC. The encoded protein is CASSSGTGFVNEQFF. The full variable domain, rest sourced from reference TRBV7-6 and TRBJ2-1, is GAGVSQSPRYKVTKRGQDVALRCDPISGHVSLYWYRQALGQGPEFLTYFNYEAQQDKSGLPNDRFSAERPEGSISTLTIQRTEQRDSAMYRCASSSGTGFVNEQFFGPGTRLTVL.

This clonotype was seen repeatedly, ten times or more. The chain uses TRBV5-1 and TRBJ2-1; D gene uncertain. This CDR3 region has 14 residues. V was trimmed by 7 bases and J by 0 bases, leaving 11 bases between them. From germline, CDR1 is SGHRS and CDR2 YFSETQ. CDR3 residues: CASYGSSSYNEQFF. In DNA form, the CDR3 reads TGCGCCAGCTACGGTAGTAGCTCCTACAATGAGCAGTTCTTC.

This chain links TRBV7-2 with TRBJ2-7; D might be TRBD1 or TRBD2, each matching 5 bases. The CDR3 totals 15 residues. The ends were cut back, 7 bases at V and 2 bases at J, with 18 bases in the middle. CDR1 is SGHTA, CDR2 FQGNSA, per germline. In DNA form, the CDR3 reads TGTGCCAGCACCATTAACCGGGGCAGACCCTACGAGCAGTACTTC. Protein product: CASTINRGRPYEQYF.

The CDR3 sequence: CASSLVPLEQYF. For the CDR3, the DNA is TGTGCCAGCAGTTTAGTCCCCCTCGAGCAGTACTTC. V is TRBV28 and J is TRBJ2-7; D not certain. The CDR3 runs to 12 residues. V shed 2 bases and J shed 6 bases, with 8 bases lying between them. Germline V gene sequence: CDR1 MDHEN, CDR2 SYDVKM.

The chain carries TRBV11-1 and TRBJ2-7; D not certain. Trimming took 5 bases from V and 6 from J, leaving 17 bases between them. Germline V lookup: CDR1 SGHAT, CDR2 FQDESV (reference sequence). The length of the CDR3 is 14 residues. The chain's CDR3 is CASSPPGKVSEQYF. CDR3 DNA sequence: TGTGCCAGCAGCCCTCCTGGGAAGGTCTCCGAGCAGTACTTC.